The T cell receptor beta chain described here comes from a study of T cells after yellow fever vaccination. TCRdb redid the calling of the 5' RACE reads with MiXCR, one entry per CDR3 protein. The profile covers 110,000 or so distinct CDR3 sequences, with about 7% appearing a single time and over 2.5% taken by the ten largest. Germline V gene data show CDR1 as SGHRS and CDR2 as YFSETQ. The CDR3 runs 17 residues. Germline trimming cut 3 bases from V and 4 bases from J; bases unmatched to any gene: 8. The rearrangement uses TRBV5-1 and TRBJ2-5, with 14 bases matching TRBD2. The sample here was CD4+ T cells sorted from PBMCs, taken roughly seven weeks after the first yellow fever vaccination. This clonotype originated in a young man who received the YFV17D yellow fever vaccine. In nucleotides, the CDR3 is TGCGCCAGCAGCTACCTCGGACTAGCGGGGGGACGAGAGACCCAGTACTTC. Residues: CASSYLGLAGGRETQYF.